This T cell receptor beta chain was found in a study of a mutant IDH1 vaccine in newly diagnosed glioma. Study information: The start of vaccination came 4-6 weeks after radiotherapy alone, or with temozolomide cycles. Previous care, which was radiotherapy, temozolomide, or both, most often involved both.

Clones were sequenced by immunoSEQ multiplex PCR, and TCRdb holds only the in-frame ones, with some missing. The repertoire holds roughly 38,000 clones, with roughly nine tenths as singletons. In this sample, this clone turned up once. Its antigen is currently unknown. Germline V gives CDR1 SGHRS, CDR2 YFSETQ. The CDR3 is 18 amino acids. J lost 7 bases, V lost 4 bases, and 22 bases had no gene match. Regarding time point: week 35, safety follow-up. Vaccinated patients received 300 ug of mutant IDH1 20-mer peptide per dose, with topical imiquimod. Across weeks 1, 3, 5, 7, 11, 15, 19 and 23, patients received a vaccination each time, eight in all. Points from the study as a whole: Any relationship between pseudoprogression and changes in top peripheral T cell clonotypes seemed absent.

The receptor was derived from a man between 40 and 49 years old with glioma. The chain carries TRBV5-1 and TRBJ2-7; 8 bases agree with TRBD1. This specimen consisted of PBMCs, obtained from a glioma patient whose treatment included an IDH1 peptide vaccine. The CDR3 spells CASSPTWGRTGTSVEQYV. The DNA for the CDR3 is TGCGCCAGCAGCCCCACCTGGGGCAGGACAGGGACCTCAGTAGAGCAGTACGTC.